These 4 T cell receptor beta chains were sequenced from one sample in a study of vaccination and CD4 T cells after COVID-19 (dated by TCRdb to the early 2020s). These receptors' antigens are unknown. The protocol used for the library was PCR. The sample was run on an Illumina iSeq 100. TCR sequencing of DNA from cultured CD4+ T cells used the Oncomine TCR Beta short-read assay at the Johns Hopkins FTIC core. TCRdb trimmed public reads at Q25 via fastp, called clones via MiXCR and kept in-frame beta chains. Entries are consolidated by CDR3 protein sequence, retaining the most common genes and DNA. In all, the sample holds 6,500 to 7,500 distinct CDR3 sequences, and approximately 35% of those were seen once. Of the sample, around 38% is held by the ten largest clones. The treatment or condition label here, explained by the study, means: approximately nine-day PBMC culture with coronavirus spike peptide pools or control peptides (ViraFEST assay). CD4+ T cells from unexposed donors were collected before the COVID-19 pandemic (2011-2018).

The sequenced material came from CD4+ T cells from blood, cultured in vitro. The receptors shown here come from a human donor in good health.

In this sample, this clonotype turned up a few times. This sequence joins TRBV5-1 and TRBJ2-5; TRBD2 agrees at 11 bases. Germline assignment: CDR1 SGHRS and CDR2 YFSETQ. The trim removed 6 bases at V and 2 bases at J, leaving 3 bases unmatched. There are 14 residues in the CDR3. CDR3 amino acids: CASTSGGTQETQYF. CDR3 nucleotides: TGCGCCAGCACTAGCGGGGGGACACAAGAGACCCAGTACTTC.

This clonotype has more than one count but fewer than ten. For the CDR3, the DNA is TGTGCCTGGAGTGTAGAGTATGCCCTACGGCGGGGGCCGGAGTATGGCTACACCTTC. Residues: CAWSVEYALRRGPEYGYTF. The chain employs TRBV30 and TRBJ1-2; tentatively, D is TRBD1 (6 bases). Trimming took off 0 bases at V and 5 bases at J, with 28 bases between the two ends. Germline CDR1 is GTSNPN and CDR2 is SVGIG (reference sequence). The CDR3 runs to 19 residues.

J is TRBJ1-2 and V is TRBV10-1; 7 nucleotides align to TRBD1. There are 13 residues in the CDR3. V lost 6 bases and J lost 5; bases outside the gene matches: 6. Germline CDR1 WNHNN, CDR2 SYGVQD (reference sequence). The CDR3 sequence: CASSPTGSYGYTF. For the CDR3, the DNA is TGCGCCAGCAGCCCGACAGGGTCTTATGGCTACACCTTC.

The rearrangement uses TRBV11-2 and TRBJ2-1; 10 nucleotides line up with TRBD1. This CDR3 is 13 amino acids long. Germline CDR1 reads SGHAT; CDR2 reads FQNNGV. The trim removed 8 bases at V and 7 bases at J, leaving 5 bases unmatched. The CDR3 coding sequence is TGTGCCAGCGGAAGACAGGGGGCGAATGAGCAGTTCTTC. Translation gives CASGRQGANEQFF.